This T cell receptor beta chain was found in a study of T cell changes during pregnancy in multiple sclerosis. V trimming: 2 bases; J trimming: 2 bases; junction bases outside the gene matches: 3. The CDR3 runs 15 residues. CDR1 and CDR2 (germline): LNHNV, YYDKDF (reference sequence). Libraries were prepared by immunoSEQ multiplex PCR; TCRdb keeps only in-frame clonotypes and omits some of them. The profile shows about 69,000 clones, about 91% of them singletons. The sample was CD4+ T cells from peripheral blood mononuclear cells, taken in the third trimester of pregnancy. The TCR originated in a female donor in good health, enrolled as a control in a pregnancy study. The chain carries TRBV15 and TRBJ2-7; 10 bases align to TRBD1. The CDR3 coding sequence is TGTGCCACCAGCAGACCGGGACAGGGGACCTACGAGCAGTACTTC. This sequence encodes CATSRPGQGTYEQYF. The whole variable domain, remainder taken from reference TRBV15 and TRBJ2-7, is DAMVIQNPRYQVTQFGKPVTLSCSQTLNHNVMYWYQQKSSQAPKLLFHYYDKDFNNEADTPDNFQSRRPNTSFCFLDIRSPGLGDTAMYLCATSRPGQGTYEQYFGPGTRLTVT.